This TCR beta chain was found in a study of T cell responses to AZD1222 COVID-19 vaccine. Note on this clone: What it binds is unknown.

Repertoires were generated with immunoSEQ multiplex PCR, while TCRdb's copy carries only in-frame clones and drops some. The sample carries about 85,000 clones, approximately 83% recorded once. Overall study findings and caveats: It was only 6 or 7 AZD1222 recipients who were seropositive at baseline. The repertoires were collected only after the peak T cell response. Dominant CD4 TCR responses targeted spike regions 160-218 and 743-854. Two doses of AZD1222 preceded a rise in Spike-specific TCR breadth and depth.

CDR3 length equals 15 residues. Germline V lookup: CDR1 MRHNA, CDR2 SNTAGT. The V segment lost 6 bases and the J segment 4 bases; nucleotides outside the gene matches: 10. Sequencing used peripheral blood, obtained on day 0 of AZD1222 vaccination. The J gene is TRBJ1-2, the V gene TRBV6-4, with 8 positions matching TRBD1. This clonotype originated in an adult in good health. The CDR3 DNA sequence: TGTGCCAGCAGGACGGACAGGGTAGAGATCTATGGCTACACCTTC. Translation: CASRTDRVEIYGYTF.